Each of the 8 T cell receptor beta chains below was sequenced from the same sample in a study of cytomegalovirus exposure and HLA in healthy donors. Vbeta (60) and Jbeta (13) primers were used in the PCR. TCRdb keeps only in-frame clones here, not all; method: immunoSEQ multiplex PCR. The data show about 160,000 clones, with about 88% seen just once and more than 2% held by the top ten. Sequenced: PBMCs. The receptors shown here come from a man younger than 35 in good health and CMV-seropositive.

CDR3 bases: TGCGCCAGCAGCCGACAAATTGGCGAAAAACTGTTTTTT. Amino acid sequence: CASSRQIGEKLFF. This chain uses TRBV4-3 with TRBJ1-4; D unresolved. Germline V gene sequence: CDR1 LGHNA, CDR2 YSLEER. This CDR3 is 13 amino acids long. V dropped 4 bases and J dropped 8 bases, with 11 bases sitting between them.

The rearrangement uses TRBV2 and TRBJ2-3; 9 bases align to TRBD2. Germline CDR1 and CDR2: SNHLY and FYNNEI. J was trimmed by 6 bases and V by 4 bases; bases with no gene match: 8. This CDR3 has 15 residues. CDR3 sequence reads: CASSAGLATGDTQYF. The DNA for the CDR3 is TGTGCCAGCAGTGCAGGACTAGCGACCGGCGATACGCAGTATTTT.

This clone occurred once. The J gene is TRBJ1-2, the V gene TRBV11-3, with D possibly being TRBD1 (6 bases). CDR3 length: 15 amino acids. V was shortened by 5 bases and J by 8 bases, with 21 bases between the two germline ends. CDR1 SGHNT and CDR2 YENEEA come from the germline V gene. The CDR3 region has the DNA TGTGCCAGCAGCCCCGAGGACAGTAAAATCGACGGCTACACCTTC. Its protein is CASSPEDSKIDGYTF.

V usage is TRBV29-1 and J usage is TRBJ2-1; D perhaps matches TRBD1 (5 bases). This CDR3 comprises 15 residues. V gave up 1 base and J gave up 2 bases, with 12 bases separating them. Germline CDR1 is SQVTM and CDR2 is ANQGSEA. The CDR3 sequence: CSVEGGQGTYNEQFF. In DNA form, the CDR3 reads TGCAGCGTTGAAGGGGGCCAGGGAACCTACAATGAGCAGTTCTTC.

This chain joins TRBV7-3 and TRBJ2-3, with D maybe TRBD2 (5 bases). The CDR3 has 15 residues. V was shortened by 4 bases and J by 1 base, with 12 bases between the two germline ends. Germline V CDR1 and CDR2: SGHTA, FQGTGA. The CDR3 loop is CASSSGLEGTDTQYF. CDR3 DNA: TGTGCCAGCAGCTCTGGACTGGAAGGCACAGATACGCAGTATTTT.

The chain combines TRBV4-1 with TRBJ2-7; D perhaps matches TRBD1 (6 bases). V lost 0 bases and J 1 base, leaving 10 bases between the germline ends. The CDR3 is 15 residues long. Germline V gives CDR1 MGHRA, CDR2 YSYEKL. The CDR3 DNA reads as TGCGCCAGCAGCCAAGATACAGGGCTTTCCTACGAGCAGTACTTC. This sequence encodes CASSQDTGLSYEQYF.

The V call is TRBV7-9, the J call TRBJ2-6; D unclear. This CDR3 spans 15 amino acids. V was trimmed by 1 base and J by 0 bases, leaving 4 bases between them. Germline CDR1 SEHNR, CDR2 FQNEAQ (reference sequence). CDR3 in DNA: TGTGCCAGCAGCTTAGGGAGCTCTGGGGCCAACGTCCTGACTTTC. It yields the protein CASSLGSSGANVLTF.

This clone was seen once. Other DNA sequences within the sample encode an identical CDR3. The J gene is TRBJ2-7, the V gene TRBV7-9; 7 bases match TRBD1. This CDR3 spans 13 amino acids. V shed 6 bases and J 6 bases; nucleotides not matched to a gene: 8. Germline loops: CDR1 SEHNR, CDR2 FQNEAQ (reference sequence). Here the CDR3 reads CASRKTGLGEQYF. For the CDR3, the DNA is TGTGCCAGCAGGAAGACAGGGTTGGGCGAGCAGTACTTC.